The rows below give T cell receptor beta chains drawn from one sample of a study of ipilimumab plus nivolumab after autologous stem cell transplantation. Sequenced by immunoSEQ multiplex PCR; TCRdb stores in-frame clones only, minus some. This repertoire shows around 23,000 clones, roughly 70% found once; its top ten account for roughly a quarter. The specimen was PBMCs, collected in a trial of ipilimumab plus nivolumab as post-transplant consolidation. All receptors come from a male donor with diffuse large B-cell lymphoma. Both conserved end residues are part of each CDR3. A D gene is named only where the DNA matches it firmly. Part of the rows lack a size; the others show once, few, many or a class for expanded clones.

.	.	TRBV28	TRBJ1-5	TGTGCCAGCAAAACCTTCACGGACAGCAATCAGCCCCAGCATTTT	CASKTFTDSNQPQHF
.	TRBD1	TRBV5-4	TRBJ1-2	TGTGCCAGCAGCCTGGACAGGAAAGCTAACTATGGCTACACCTTC	CASSLDRKANYGYTF
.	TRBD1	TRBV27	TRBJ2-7	TGTGCCAGCTGGGGGACAGGGAAGACCTACGAGCAGTACTTC	CASWGTGKTYEQYF
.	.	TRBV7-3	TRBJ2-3	TGTGCCAGCAGCTCCTTTAAAGGAGATACGCAGTATTTT	CASSSFKGDTQYF
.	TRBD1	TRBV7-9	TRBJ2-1	TGTGCCAGCAGCCAGGGACAGTACAATGAGCAGTTCTTC	CASSQGQYNEQFF
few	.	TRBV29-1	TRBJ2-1	TGCAGCGTTGAGGGAGTGAATGAGCAGTTCTTC	CSVEGVNEQFF
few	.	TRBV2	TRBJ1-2	TGTGCCAGCAGTGACAGGGCTAACTATGGCTACACCTTC	CASSDRANYGYTF
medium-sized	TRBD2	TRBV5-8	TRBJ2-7	TGTGCCAGCAGCCATGGACTAGCGGGAGGGTACGAGCAGTACTTC	CASSHGLAGGYEQYF
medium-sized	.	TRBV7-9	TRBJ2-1	TGTGCCAGCAGCTTATTATCCCCAATCTACAATGAGCAGTTCTTC	CASSLLSPIYNEQFF
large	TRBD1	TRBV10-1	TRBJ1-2	TGCGCCAGCGGACCGGACAGGCGCTATGGCTACACCTTC	CASGPDRRYGYTF
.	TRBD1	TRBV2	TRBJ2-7	TGTGCCAGCATCGGGACAGGTTCCTACGAGCAGTACTTC	CASIGTGSYEQYF
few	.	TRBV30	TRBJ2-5	TGTGCCTGGAGTGCCGGGACCTGGGAGACCCAGTACTTC	CAWSAGTWETQYF
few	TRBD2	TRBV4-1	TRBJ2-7	TGCGCCAGCAGCCAAGGAACTAGCGGGAACTACGAGCAGTACTTC	CASSQGTSGNYEQYF
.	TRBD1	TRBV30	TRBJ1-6	TGTGCCTGGCGGACAGGGTACGATAATTCACCCCTCCACTTT	CAWRTGYDNSPLHF
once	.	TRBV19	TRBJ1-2	TGTGCCAGTAGTATCGGGACGGACTATGGCTACACCTTC	CASSIGTDYGYTF
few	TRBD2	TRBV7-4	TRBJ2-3	TGTGCCAGCAGCCGACTAGCGGGGTCCACAGATACGCAGTATTTT	CASSRLAGSTDTQYF
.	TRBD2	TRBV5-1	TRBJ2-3	TGCGCCAGCAGCTTGGAGCCTAGCGGGAGAGCGCAGTATTTT	CASSLEPSGRAQYF
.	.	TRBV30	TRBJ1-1	TGTGCCTGGAGGGAGATGGGACCAAACACTGAAGCTTTCTTT	CAWREMGPNTEAFF
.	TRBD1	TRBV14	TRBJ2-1	TGTGCCAGCAGCCAAGACTACAGGGGCGACTACAATGAGCAGTTCTTC	CASSQDYRGDYNEQFF
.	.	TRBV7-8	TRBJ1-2	TGTGCCAGCAGCTTACTCCCAGGCGACTATGGCTACACCTTC	CASSLLPGDYGYTF
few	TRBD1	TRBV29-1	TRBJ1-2	TGCAGCGTGGGGACAGGGTCAGCTAACTATGGCTACACCTTC	CSVGTGSANYGYTF
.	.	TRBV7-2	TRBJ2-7	TGTGCCAGCATCCACCCTCCCCGAGGGGAGCAGTACTTC	CASIHPPRGEQYF
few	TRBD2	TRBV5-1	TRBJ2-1	TGCGCCAGCAGCTGGGGGACTAGCGACAATGAGCAGTTCTTC	CASSWGTSDNEQFF
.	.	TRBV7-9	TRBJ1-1	TGTGCCAGCAGCATAAGACAGGTTATGAACACTGAAGCTTTCTTT	CASSIRQVMNTEAFF
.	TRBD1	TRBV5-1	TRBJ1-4	TGCGCCAGCAGCCCTACAAGAGGGGGCAATGAAAAACTGTTTTTT	CASSPTRGGNEKLFF
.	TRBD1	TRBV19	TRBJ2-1	TGTGCCAGTAGTATAACAGGGGATGGCAATGAGCAGTTCTTC	CASSITGDGNEQFF
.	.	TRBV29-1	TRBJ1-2	TGCAGCGTTCCCGGCCGGACCTATGGCTACACCTTC	CSVPGRTYGYTF
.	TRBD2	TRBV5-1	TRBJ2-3	TGCGCCAGCAGCCTACTAGGTAGCGGGAGTAAAGATACGCAGTATTTT	CASSLLGSGSKDTQYF
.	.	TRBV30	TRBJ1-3	TGTGCCTGGAGTGTCTCGTTCCACTCTGGAAACACCATATATTTT	CAWSVSFHSGNTIYF
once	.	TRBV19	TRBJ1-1	TGTGCCAGTAGCCTTACAAAAGGCACTGAAGCTTTCTTT	CASSLTKGTEAFF
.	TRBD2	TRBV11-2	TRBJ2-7	TGTGCCAGCAGCTTGCCGCGGCGCGGGGGGGCCTCCTACGAGCAGTACTTC	CASSLPRRGGASYEQYF